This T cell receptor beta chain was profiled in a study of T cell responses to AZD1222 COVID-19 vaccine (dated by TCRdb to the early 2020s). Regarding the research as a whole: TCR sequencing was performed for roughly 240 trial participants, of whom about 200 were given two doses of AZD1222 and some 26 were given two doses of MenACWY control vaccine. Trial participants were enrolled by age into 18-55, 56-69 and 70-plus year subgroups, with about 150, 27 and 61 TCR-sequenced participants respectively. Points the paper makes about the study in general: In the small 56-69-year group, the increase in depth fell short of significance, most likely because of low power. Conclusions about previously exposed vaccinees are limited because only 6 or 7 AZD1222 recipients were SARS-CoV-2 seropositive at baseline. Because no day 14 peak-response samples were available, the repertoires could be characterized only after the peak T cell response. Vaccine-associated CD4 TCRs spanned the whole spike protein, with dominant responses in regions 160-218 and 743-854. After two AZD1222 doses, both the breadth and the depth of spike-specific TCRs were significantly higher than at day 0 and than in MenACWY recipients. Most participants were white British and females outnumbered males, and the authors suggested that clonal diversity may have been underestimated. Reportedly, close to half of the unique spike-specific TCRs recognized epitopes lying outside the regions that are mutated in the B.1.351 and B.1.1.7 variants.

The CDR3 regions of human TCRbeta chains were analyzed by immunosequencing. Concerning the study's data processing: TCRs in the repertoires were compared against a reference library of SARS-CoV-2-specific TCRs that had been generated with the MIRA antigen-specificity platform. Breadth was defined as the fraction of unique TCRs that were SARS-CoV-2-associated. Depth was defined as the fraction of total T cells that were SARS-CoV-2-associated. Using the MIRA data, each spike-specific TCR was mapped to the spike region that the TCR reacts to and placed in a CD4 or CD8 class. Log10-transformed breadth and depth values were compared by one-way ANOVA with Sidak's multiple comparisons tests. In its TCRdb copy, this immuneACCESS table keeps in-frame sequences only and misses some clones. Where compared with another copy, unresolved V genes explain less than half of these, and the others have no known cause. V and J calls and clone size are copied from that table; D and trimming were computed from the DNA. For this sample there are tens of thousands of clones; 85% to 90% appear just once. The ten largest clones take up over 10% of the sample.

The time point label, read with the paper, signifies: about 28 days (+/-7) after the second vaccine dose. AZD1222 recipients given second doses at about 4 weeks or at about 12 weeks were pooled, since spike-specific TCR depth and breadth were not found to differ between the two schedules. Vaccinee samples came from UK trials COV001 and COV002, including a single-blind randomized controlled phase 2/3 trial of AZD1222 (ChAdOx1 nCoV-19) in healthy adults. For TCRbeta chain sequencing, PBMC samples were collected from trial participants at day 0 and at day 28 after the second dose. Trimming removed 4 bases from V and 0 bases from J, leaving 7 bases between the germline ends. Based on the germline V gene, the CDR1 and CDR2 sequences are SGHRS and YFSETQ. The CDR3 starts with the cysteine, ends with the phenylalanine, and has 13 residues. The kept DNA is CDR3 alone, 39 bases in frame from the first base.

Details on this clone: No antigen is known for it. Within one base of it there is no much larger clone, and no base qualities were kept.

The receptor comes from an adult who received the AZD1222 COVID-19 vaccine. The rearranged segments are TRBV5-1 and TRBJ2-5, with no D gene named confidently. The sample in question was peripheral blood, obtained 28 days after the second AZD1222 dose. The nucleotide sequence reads TGCGCCAGCAGCACCGGAGACCAAGAGACCCAGTACTTC. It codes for CASSTGDQETQYF.